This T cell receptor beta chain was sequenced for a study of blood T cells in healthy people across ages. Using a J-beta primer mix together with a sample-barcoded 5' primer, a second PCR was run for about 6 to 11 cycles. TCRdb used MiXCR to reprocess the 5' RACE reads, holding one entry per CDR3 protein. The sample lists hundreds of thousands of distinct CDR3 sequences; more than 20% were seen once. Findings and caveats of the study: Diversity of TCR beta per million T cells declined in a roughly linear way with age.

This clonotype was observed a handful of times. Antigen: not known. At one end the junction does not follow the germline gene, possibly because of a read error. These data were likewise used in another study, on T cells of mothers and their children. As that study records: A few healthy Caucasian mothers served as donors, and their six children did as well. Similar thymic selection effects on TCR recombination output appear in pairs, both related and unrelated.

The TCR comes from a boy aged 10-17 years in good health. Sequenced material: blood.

The CDR3 spells CTSSVEGTGNNEQFF. DNA of the CDR3: TGTACCAGCAGCGTAGAAGGGACAGGGAACAATGAGCAGTTCTTC. The chain couples TRBV9 to TRBJ2-1, with 9 positions matching TRBD1. The CDR3 extends over 15 amino acids. The V gene's germline CDR1 is SGDLS and CDR2 YYNGEE.